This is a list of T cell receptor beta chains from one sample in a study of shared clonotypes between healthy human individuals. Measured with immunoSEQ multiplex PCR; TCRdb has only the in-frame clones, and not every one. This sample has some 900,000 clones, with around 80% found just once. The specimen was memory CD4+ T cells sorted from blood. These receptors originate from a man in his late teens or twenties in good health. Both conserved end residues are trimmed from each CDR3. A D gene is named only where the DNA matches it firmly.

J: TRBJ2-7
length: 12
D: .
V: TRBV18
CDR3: ASSPSLWSAEQY

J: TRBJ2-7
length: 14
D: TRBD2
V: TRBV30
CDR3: AWGTPSGGAFAEQY

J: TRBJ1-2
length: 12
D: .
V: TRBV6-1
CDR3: ASSDRGGDYGYT

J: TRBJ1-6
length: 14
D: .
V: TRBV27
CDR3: ASSSEGILRNSPLH

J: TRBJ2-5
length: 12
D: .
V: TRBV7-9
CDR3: ASSLQRDQETQY

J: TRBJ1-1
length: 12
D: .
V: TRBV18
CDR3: ASSPPFEYTEAF

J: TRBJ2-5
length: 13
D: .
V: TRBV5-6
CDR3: ASSLDVTTEETQY

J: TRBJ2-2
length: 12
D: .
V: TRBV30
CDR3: AWSVGGSTGELF

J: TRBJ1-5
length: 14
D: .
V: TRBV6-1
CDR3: ASSGRGGISNQPQH

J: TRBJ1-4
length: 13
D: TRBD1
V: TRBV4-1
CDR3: ASSRQGQGGEKLF

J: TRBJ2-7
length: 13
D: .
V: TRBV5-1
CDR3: ASSLVSSRNYEQY

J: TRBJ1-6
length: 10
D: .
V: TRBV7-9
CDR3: ASSLDNSPLH

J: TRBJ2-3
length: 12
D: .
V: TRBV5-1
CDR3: ASTSGGSTDTQY

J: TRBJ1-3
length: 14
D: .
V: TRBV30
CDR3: ACSPGIVSSGNTIY

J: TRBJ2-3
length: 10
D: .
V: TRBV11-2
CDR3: ASRGITDTQY

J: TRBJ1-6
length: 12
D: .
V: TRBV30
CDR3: AWSVGREDSPLH

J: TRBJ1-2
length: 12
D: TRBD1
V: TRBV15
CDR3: ATSRGTGNYGYT

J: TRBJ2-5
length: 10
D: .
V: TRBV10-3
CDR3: AISERRETQY

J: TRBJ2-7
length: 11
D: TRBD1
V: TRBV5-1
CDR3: ASSSQGDYEQY

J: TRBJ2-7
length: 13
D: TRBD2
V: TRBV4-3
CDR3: ASSLLAGVSYEQY

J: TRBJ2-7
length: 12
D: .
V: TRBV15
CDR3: ATTGGTTLGEQY

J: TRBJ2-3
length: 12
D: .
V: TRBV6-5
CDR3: ASSYSERGHTQY

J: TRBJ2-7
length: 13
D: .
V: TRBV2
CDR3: ASSEQGGRTYEQY

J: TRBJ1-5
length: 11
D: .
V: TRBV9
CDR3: ASSVGPNQPQH

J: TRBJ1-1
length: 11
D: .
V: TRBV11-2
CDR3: ASSLALGTEAF

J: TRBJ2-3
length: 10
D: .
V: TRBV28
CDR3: ATKGGLDTQY

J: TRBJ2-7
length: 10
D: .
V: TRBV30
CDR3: AWSESSYEQY

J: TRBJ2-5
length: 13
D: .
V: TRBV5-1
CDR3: ASSLLGGRQETQY

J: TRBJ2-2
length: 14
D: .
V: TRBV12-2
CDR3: ASRLPGAENTGELF

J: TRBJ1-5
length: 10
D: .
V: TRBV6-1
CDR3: ASGGSNQPQH

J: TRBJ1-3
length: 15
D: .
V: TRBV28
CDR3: ASSLKPRQSSGNTIY

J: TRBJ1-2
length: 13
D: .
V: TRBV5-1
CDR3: ASSFSVAMGSGYT

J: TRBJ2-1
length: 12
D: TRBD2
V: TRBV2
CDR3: ASSVGGARNEQF

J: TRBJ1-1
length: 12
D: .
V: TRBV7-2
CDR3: ASSLVYTNTEAF

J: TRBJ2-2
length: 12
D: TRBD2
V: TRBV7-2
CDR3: ASSLTSPTGELF

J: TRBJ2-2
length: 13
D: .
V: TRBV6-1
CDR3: ASSGRGVQIGELF

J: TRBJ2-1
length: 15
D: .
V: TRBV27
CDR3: AASRFGIETAYNEQF

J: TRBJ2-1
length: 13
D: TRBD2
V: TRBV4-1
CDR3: ASADILAGGNEQF

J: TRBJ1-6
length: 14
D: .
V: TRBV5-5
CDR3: ASSSTPQGSNSPLH

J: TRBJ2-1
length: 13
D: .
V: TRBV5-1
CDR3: ASSLAGQERNEQF

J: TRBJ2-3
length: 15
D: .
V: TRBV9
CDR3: ASSVAPTGRGTDTQY

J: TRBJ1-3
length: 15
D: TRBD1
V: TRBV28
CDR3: ASSSRGQGSSGNTIY

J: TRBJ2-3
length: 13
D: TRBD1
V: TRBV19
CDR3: AVGLGTGGADTQY

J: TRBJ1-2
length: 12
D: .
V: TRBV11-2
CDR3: ASSTIQGISGYT

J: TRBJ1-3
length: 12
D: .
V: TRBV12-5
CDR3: ASGPSSSGNTIY

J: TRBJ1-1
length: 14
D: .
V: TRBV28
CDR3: ASSTRVPPLNTEAF

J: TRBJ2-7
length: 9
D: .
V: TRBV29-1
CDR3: SVGSHGEQY

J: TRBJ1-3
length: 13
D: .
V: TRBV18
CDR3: ASSRRTEAGNTIY

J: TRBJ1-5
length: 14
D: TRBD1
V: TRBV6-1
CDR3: ASSEGTGGSNQPQH

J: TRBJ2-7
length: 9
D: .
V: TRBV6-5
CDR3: ASSYAAEQY

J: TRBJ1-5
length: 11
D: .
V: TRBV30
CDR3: AWGRDGNQPQH

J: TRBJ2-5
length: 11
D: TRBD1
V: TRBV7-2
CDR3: ASSTGGEETQY

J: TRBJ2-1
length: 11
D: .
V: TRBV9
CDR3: ASSLALYNEQF

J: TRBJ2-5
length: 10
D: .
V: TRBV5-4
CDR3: ASSLEGETQY